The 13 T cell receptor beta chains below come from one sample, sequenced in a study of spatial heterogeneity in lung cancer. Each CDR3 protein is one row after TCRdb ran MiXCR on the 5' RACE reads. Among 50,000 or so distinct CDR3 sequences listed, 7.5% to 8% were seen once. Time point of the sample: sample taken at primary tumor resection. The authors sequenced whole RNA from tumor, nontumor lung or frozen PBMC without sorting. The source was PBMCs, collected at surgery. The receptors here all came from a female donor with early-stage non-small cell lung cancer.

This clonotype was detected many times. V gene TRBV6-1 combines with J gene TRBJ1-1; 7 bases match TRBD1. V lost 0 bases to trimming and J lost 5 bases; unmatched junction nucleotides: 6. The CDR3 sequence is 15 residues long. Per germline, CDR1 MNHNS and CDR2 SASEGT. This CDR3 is CASSEADRGRTEAFF. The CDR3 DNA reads TGTGCCAGCAGTGAAGCGGATAGGGGGCGGACTGAAGCTTTCTTT.

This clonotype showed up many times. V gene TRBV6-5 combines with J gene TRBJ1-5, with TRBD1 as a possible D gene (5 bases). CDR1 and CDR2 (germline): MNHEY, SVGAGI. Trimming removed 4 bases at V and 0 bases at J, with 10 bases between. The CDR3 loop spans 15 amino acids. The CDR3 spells CASSSTGYSNQPQHF. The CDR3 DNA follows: TGTGCCAGCAGTTCCACAGGTTATAGCAATCAGCCCCAGCATTTT.

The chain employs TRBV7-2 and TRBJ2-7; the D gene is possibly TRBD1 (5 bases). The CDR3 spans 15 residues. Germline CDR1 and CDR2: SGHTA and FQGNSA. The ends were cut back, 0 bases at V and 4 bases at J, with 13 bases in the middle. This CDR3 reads CASSLAGSGNYEQYF. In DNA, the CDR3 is TGTGCCAGCAGCTTAGCCGGGTCAGGGAATTACGAGCAGTACTTC.

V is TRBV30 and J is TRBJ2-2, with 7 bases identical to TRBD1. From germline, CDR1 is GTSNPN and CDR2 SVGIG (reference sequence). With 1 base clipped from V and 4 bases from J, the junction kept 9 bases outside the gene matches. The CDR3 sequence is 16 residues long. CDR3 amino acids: CAWSALTGMGTGELFF. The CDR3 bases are TGTGCCTGGAGTGCCTTGACAGGGATGGGCACCGGGGAGCTGTTTTTT.

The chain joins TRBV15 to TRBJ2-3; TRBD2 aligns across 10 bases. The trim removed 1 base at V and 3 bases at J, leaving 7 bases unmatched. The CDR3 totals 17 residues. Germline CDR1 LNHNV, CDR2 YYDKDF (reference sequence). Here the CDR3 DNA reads TGTGCCACCAGCAGAGGGGAAAGCGGGGGGGCTACAGATACGCAGTATTTT. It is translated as CATSRGESGGATDTQYF.

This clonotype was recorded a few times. Written as DNA, the CDR3 is TGCGCCAGCAGCCAAGCGGGGGCCGGGGGGTCTGAAGCTTTCTTT. Translation: CASSQAGAGGSEAFF. This sequence joins TRBV4-1 and TRBJ1-1; D is possibly TRBD1 (6 bases). Trimming removed 1 base at V and 6 bases at J, with 15 bases between. The germline V gene encodes CDR1 MGHRA and CDR2 YSYEKL. This CDR3 has 15 residues.

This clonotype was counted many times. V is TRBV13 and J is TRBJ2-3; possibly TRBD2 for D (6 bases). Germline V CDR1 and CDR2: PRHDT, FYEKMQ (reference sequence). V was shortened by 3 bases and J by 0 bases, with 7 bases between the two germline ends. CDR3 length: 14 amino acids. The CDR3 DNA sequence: TGTGCCAGCAGCTTCGGACTAAGCACAGATACGCAGTATTTT. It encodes CASSFGLSTDTQYF.

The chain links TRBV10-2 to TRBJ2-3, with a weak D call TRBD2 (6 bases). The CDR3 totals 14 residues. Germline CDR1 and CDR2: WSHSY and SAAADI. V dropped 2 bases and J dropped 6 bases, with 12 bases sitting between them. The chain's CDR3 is CASSEGRGRDTQYF. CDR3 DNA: TGCGCCAGCAGTGAGGGTCGGGGGAGGGATACGCAGTATTTT.

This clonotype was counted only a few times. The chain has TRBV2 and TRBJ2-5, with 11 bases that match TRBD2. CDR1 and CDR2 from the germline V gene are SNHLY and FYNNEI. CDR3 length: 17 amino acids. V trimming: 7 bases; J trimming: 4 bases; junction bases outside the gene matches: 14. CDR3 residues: CASIHSLAGDRGETQYF. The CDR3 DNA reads TGTGCCAGCATCCATTCACTAGCGGGGGATCGCGGAGAGACCCAGTACTTC.

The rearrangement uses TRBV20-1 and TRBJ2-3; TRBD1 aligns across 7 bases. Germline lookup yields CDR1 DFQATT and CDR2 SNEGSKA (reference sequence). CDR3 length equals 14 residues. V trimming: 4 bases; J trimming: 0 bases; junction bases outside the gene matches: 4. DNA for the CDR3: TGCAGTGCTAAGGGACAGCTGAGCACAGATACGCAGTATTTT. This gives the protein CSAKGQLSTDTQYF.

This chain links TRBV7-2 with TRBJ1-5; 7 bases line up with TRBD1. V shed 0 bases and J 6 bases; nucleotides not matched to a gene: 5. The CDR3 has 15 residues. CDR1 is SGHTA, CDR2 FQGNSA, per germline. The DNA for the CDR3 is TGTGCCAGCAGCTTAGCGGGGGCAGGGGGTCAGCCCCAGCATTTT. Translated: CASSLAGAGGQPQHF.

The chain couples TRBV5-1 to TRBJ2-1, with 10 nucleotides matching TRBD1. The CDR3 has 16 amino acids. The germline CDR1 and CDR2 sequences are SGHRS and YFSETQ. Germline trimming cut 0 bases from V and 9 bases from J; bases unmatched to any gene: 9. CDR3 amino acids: CASSLEPGQGTREQFF. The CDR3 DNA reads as TGCGCCAGCAGCTTGGAACCGGGACAGGGGACGCGTGAGCAGTTCTTC.

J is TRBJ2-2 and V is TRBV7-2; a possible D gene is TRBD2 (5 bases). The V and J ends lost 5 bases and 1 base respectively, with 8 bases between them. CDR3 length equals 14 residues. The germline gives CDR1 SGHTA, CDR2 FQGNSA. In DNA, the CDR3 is TGTGCCAGCAGCACCCGGGAGAACACCGGGGAGCTGTTTTTT. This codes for CASSTRENTGELFF. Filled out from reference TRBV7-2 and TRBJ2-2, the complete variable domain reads GAGVSQSPSNKVTEKGKDVELRCDPISGHTALYWYRQSLGQGLEFLIYFQGNSAPDKSGLPSDRFSAERTGGSVSTLTIQRTQQEDSAVYLCASSTRENTGELFFGEGSRLTVL.